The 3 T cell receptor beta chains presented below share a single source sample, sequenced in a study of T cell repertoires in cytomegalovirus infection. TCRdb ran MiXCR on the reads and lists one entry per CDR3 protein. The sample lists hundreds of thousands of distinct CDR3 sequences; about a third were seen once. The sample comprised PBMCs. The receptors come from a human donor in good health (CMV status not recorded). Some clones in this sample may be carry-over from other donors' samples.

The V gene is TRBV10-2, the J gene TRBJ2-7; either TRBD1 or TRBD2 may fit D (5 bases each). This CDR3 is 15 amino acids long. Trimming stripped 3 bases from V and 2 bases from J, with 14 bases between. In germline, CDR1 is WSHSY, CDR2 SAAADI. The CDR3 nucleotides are TGCGCCAGCAGTGACCCCGGGACGGCGACCTACGAGCAGTACTTC. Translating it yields CASSDPGTATYEQYF.

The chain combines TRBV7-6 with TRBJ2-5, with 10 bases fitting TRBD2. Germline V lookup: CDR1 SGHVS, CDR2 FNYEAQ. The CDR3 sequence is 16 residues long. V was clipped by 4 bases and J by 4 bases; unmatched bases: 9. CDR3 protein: CASSYLSGGASETQYF. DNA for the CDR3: TGTGCCAGCAGCTATTTAAGCGGGGGGGCCTCAGAGACCCAGTACTTC.

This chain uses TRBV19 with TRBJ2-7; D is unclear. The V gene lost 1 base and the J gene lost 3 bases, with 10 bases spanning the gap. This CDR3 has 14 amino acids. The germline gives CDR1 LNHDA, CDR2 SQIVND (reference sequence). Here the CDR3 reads CASSIVVGNYEQYF. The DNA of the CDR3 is TGTGCCAGTAGTATAGTGGTCGGAAACTACGAGCAGTACTTC.